The rows below give T cell receptor beta chains drawn from one sample of a study of blood T cell repertoires in COVID-19. Assay used: immunoSEQ multiplex PCR; TCRdb lists only in-frame clones, some missing. Here the sample spans about 140,000 clones, approximately 88% being singletons. Material: PBMCs or T cells enriched from blood (not recorded which). These receptors originate from a man in his 70s who had been exposed to COVID-19. Each CDR3 is given with its conserved first and last residue. A D gene is named only where the DNA matches it firmly.

>TRBJ1-1|-|TRBV18
CASSPLTAGTGTEAFF
>TRBJ1-1|-|TRBV28
CASSLTWGVEAFF
>TRBJ2-7|TRBD2|TRBV6-5
CASSYTSGTPYEQYF
>TRBJ2-4|-|TRBV5-4
CASSLGPEENIQYF
>TRBJ1-1|-|TRBV11-2
CASSLAPGANTEAFF
>TRBJ2-1|TRBD1|TRBV6-5
CASRTGTGVGEQFF
>TRBJ2-5|TRBD1|TRBV11-2
CASSFRGRETQYF
>TRBJ2-7|-|TRBV7-9
CASSLLTGFEQYF
>TRBJ1-3|-|TRBV5-4
CASSPEGPRLGNTIYF
>TRBJ1-6|-|TRBV19
CASSRQSLNSPLHF
>TRBJ1-2|-|TRBV10-2
CASSGLDTSYYGYTF
>TRBJ1-3|-|TRBV27
CASRALGGLSGNTIYF
>TRBJ1-4|-|TRBV27
CASIARPGATNEKLFF
>TRBJ2-1|TRBD2|TRBV7-2
CASSTRTSGRNEQFF
>TRBJ1-4|-|TRBV11-2
CASGSPNRDTNEKLFF
>TRBJ1-5|-|TRBV6-5
CASRQGANQPQHF
>TRBJ2-6|TRBD1|TRBV5-4
CASSPRDRGPTGANVLTF
>TRBJ1-2|-|TRBV6-5
CASSRRAFNYGYTF
>TRBJ2-7|TRBD2|TRBV11-2
CASSLGLAGRSYEQYF
>TRBJ2-1|TRBD2|TRBV7-2
CASRLAGGISSYNEQFF
>TRBJ1-5|-|TRBV19
CASSISLSGSNQPQHF
>TRBJ1-1|-|TRBV5-5
CASTYGGPRTEAFF
>TRBJ2-1|TRBD2|TRBV11-2
CASSSILGLADNEQFF
>TRBJ1-4|-|TRBV6-5
CASSPSGGREKLFF
>TRBJ2-7|TRBD2|TRBV7-9
CASSSTTGTSGYEQYF
>TRBJ1-1|-|TRBV7-3
CASSFNATTEAFF
>TRBJ1-1|-|TRBV4-1
CASRPSGLNTEAFF
>TRBJ2-5|TRBD1|TRBV5-1
CASSAGTGGLETQYF
>TRBJ1-6|TRBD1|TRBV3-1/TRBV3-2
CASSPLDRGNSPLHF
>TRBJ2-7|TRBD1|TRBV10-3
CAIKAGTGPPYEQYF
>TRBJ1-3|-|TRBV7-8
CASSPRTAQGNTIYF
>TRBJ1-6|-|TRBV19
CASSIRDRMSSYNSPLHF
>TRBJ1-1|-|TRBV18
CASSPLGGQDTEAFF
>TRBJ2-5|TRBD2|TRBV6-5
CASKGSGVIGETQYF
>TRBJ2-3|-|TRBV18
CASSPRRTDTQYF
>TRBJ2-5|-|TRBV2
CASSEARETQYF
>TRBJ1-5|-|TRBV28
CASLGRQGINQPQHF
>TRBJ1-3|TRBD1|TRBV9
CASSVGGDSSGNTIYF
>TRBJ1-1|TRBD1|TRBV6-1
CASSDYGQVKNTEAFF
>TRBJ2-1|TRBD2|TRBV5-1
CASSSILAADNEQFF